This T cell receptor beta chain was captured by sequencing in a study of T cells after yellow fever vaccination. Findings and limits, study-wide: Relatively few clonotypes were ones that appeared in both CD4 and CD8 compartments. A secondary response was less intense yet reached its peak sooner, at day 5 versus 15. Sorted repertoires could include abundant contaminating clonotypes from bulk cells.

TCRdb reanalysed the 5' RACE reads using MiXCR and keeps one entry per CDR3 protein. This sample has about 350,000 distinct CDR3 sequences; roughly 7.5% occur once, and the top ten carry 17%. Germline values: CDR1 DFQATT, CDR2 SNEGSKA (reference sequence). Trimming took 6 bases from V and 2 from J; bases not matched to a gene: 9. This CDR3 spans 16 amino acids. A remark on this clonotype: Its antigen is currently unknown.

The clonotype was recovered from a man between 18 and 35 years old who received the YFV17D yellow fever vaccine. The sequences come from PBMCs, collected around 45 days after the first yellow fever vaccination. The rearrangement links TRBV20-1 to TRBJ2-3; 12 bases agree with TRBD2. The CDR3 reads CSASRSSGGATDTQYF. CDR3 DNA: TGCAGTGCGAGTCGATCTAGCGGGGGGGCCACAGATACGCAGTATTTT.